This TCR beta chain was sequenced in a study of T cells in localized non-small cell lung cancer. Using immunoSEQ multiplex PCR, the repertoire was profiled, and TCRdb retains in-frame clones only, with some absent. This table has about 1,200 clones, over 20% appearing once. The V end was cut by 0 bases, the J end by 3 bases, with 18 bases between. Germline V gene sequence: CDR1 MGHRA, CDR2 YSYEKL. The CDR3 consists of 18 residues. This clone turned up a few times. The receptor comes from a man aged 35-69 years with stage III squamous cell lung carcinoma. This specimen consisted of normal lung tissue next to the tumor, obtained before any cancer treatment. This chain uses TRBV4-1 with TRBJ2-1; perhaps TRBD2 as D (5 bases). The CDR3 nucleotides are TGCGCCAGCAGCCAAGAAAGTCAAGGGCCGGGGAACTACAATGAGCAGTTCTTC. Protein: CASSQESQGPGNYNEQFF.